The clone carrying this TCR beta chain appeared a single time. PBMCs were cryopreserved, and roughly 2 micrograms of genomic DNA from them went into TCR beta libraries. Depths of 1 in 200,000 to 1 in 1 million T cells were the sequencing target. The protocol was immunoSEQ multiplex PCR, while the TCRdb copy is restricted to in-frame clones and leaves out a portion. The table has approximately 140,000 clones, 70% to 80% seen once. The entry originates in a study of cytotoxic CD8 clonotypes in ibrutinib-treated CLL. In the study overall: The subjects consisted of 11 to 12 relapsed/refractory and about 14 treatment-naive individuals, with some 18 IGHV unmutated. Productive templates averaged 255,043 per sample, and productive rearrangements 85,000 to 100,000.

The receptor comes from a human donor with chronic lymphocytic leukemia. Material: PBMCs, obtained after 12 months of ibrutinib treatment.

CDR3 residues: CASSPRQGSNQPQHF. CDR3 bases: TGTGCCAGCAGTCCTCGACAGGGGAGCAATCAGCCCCAGCATTTT. The gene calls are TRBV27 and TRBJ1-5; TRBD1 matches 8 bases. The CDR3 sequence is 15 residues long. Germline loops: CDR1 MNHEY, CDR2 SMNVEV (reference sequence). The junction had 4 bases not matched to a gene; V was cut back by 5 bases and J by 1 base.